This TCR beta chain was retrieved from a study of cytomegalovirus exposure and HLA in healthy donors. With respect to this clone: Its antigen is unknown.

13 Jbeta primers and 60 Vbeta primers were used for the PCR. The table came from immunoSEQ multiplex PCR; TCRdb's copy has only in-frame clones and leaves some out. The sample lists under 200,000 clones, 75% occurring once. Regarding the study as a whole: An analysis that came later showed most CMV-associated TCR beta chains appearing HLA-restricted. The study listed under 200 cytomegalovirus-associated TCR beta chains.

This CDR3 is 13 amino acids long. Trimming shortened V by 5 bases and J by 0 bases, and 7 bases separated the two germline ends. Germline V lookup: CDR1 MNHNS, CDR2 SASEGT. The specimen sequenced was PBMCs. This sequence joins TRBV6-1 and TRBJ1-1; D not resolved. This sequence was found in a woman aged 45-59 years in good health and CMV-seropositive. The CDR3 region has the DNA TGTGCCAGCAGTCATCTATTGAACACTGAAGCTTTCTTT. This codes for CASSHLLNTEAFF.